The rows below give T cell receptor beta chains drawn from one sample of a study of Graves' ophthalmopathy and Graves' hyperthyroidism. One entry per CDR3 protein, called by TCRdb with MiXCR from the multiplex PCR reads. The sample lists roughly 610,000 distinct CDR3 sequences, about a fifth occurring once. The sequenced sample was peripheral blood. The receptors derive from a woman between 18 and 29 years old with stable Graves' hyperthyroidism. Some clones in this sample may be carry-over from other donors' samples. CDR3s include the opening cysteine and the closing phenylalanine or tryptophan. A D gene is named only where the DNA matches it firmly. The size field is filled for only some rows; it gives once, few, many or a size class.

CDR3aa: CASKFTETYEQYF
CDR3nt: TGTGCCAGCAAATTCACGGAGACCTACGAGCAGTACTTC
j_gene: TRBJ2-7
d_gene: NA
abundance: few
v_gene: TRBV2
len: 13

CDR3aa: CAWTDMNGGTETQYF
CDR3nt: TGTGCCTGGACGGATATGAACGGGGGTACGGAGACCCAGTACTTC
j_gene: TRBJ2-5
d_gene: NA
abundance: NA
v_gene: TRBV30
len: 15

CDR3aa: CASSVLVKGQETQYF
CDR3nt: TGTGCCAGTAGCGTACTAGTAAAAGGGCAAGAGACCCAGTACTTC
j_gene: TRBJ2-5
d_gene: NA
abundance: NA
v_gene: TRBV19
len: 15

CDR3aa: CAWSEFWGRSNSPLHF
CDR3nt: TGTGCCTGGAGTGAATTTTGGGGCCGCTCCAATTCACCCCTCCACTTT
j_gene: TRBJ1-6
d_gene: NA
abundance: many
v_gene: TRBV30
len: 16

CDR3aa: CASSLIWGGNSPLHF
CDR3nt: TGTGCCAGCAGCTTAATCTGGGGGGGAAATTCACCCCTCCACTTT
j_gene: TRBJ1-6
d_gene: NA
abundance: many
v_gene: TRBV7-2
len: 15

CDR3aa: CASSLNRGAHEQYF
CDR3nt: TGCGCCAGCAGCTTGAACAGGGGGGCACACGAGCAGTACTTC
j_gene: TRBJ2-7
d_gene: TRBD1
abundance: few
v_gene: TRBV5-1
len: 14

CDR3aa: CASRVIGNRVNEQYF
CDR3nt: TGTGCCAGCAGGGTAATAGGAAATAGAGTGAACGAGCAGTACTTC
j_gene: TRBJ2-7
d_gene: NA
abundance: NA
v_gene: TRBV6-1
len: 15

CDR3aa: CASSYPRVLNTEAFF
CDR3nt: TGTGCCAGCAGTTATCCGAGGGTATTGAACACTGAAGCTTTCTTT
j_gene: TRBJ1-1
d_gene: NA
abundance: many
v_gene: TRBV6-5
len: 15

CDR3aa: CASSPGPNSYEQYF
CDR3nt: TGTGCCAGCAGCCCGGGACCTAACTCCTACGAGCAGTACTTC
j_gene: TRBJ2-7
d_gene: NA
abundance: many
v_gene: TRBV7-9
len: 14

CDR3aa: CASSPSSGGFHEQYF
CDR3nt: TGTGCCAGCAGCCCCAGTAGCGGGGGATTCCACGAGCAGTACTTC
j_gene: TRBJ2-7
d_gene: TRBD2
abundance: many
v_gene: TRBV9
len: 15

CDR3aa: CASSYGGSHYGYTF
CDR3nt: TGTGCCAGCAGTTACGGGGGGTCCCACTATGGCTACACCTTC
j_gene: TRBJ1-2
d_gene: NA
abundance: many
v_gene: TRBV6-5
len: 14

CDR3aa: CASSQGVGGEQYF
CDR3nt: TGTGCCAGCAGCCAAGGCGTGGGTGGCGAGCAGTACTTC
j_gene: TRBJ2-7
d_gene: NA
abundance: many
v_gene: TRBV3-1
len: 13

CDR3aa: CASSLVARGMNTEAFF
CDR3nt: TGTGCCAGCAGCTTAGTAGCAAGGGGAATGAACACTGAAGCTTTCTTT
j_gene: TRBJ1-1
d_gene: NA
abundance: many
v_gene: TRBV11-1
len: 16

CDR3aa: CASSLGSPNQPQHF
CDR3nt: TGTGCCAGCAGTTTGGGTAGCCCTAATCAGCCCCAGCATTTT
j_gene: TRBJ1-5
d_gene: NA
abundance: many
v_gene: TRBV28
len: 14

CDR3aa: CASSQVQSGTEAFF
CDR3nt: TGTGCCAGCAGCCAAGTACAATCAGGCACTGAAGCTTTCTTT
j_gene: TRBJ1-1
d_gene: NA
abundance: NA
v_gene: TRBV3-1
len: 14

CDR3aa: CSAGEWGAYEQYF
CDR3nt: TGCAGTGCTGGAGAGTGGGGGGCCTACGAGCAGTACTTC
j_gene: TRBJ2-7
d_gene: NA
abundance: few
v_gene: TRBV20-1
len: 13

CDR3aa: CSVGGQGAAKNIQYF
CDR3nt: TGCAGCGTTGGAGGACAGGGGGCCGCCAAAAACATTCAGTACTTC
j_gene: TRBJ2-4
d_gene: TRBD1
abundance: NA
v_gene: TRBV29-1
len: 15

CDR3aa: CASSISEGANTEAFF
CDR3nt: TGTGCCAGTAGTATCTCGGAGGGCGCGAACACTGAAGCTTTCTTT
j_gene: TRBJ1-1
d_gene: NA
abundance: many
v_gene: TRBV19
len: 15

CDR3aa: CSASGPGVGETQYF
CDR3nt: TGCAGTGCTAGTGGCCCCGGGGTTGGGGAGACCCAGTACTTC
j_gene: TRBJ2-5
d_gene: NA
abundance: many
v_gene: TRBV20-1
len: 14

CDR3aa: CASSAAEGMDGYTF
CDR3nt: TGTGCCAGCAGTGCAGCTGAGGGTATGGATGGCTACACCTTC
j_gene: TRBJ1-2
d_gene: NA
abundance: many
v_gene: TRBV6-1
len: 14

CDR3aa: CASSGGVGSPLHF
CDR3nt: TGTGCCAGCAGCGGAGGCGTCGGATCACCCCTCCACTTT
j_gene: TRBJ1-6
d_gene: NA
abundance: many
v_gene: TRBV9
len: 13

CDR3aa: CASSFFSGADPYEQYF
CDR3nt: TGTGCCAGCAGCTTCTTTTCGGGAGCCGACCCCTACGAGCAGTACTTC
j_gene: TRBJ2-7
d_gene: NA
abundance: NA
v_gene: TRBV5-6
len: 16

CDR3aa: CATSERDEAFF
CDR3nt: TGTGCCACCAGTGAACGGGACGAAGCTTTCTTT
j_gene: TRBJ1-1
d_gene: NA
abundance: many
v_gene: TRBV24-1
len: 11

CDR3aa: CASSFQTGVNYGYTF
CDR3nt: TGTGCCAGCAGTTTCCAGACAGGGGTAAACTATGGCTACACCTTC
j_gene: TRBJ1-2
d_gene: TRBD1
abundance: many
v_gene: TRBV28
len: 15